The rows below give T cell receptor beta chains drawn from one sample of a study of cytomegalovirus exposure and HLA in healthy donors. Sequenced by immunoSEQ multiplex PCR; TCRdb stores in-frame clones only, minus some. The sample yields a few hundred thousand clones, around 90% seen once. Sample: PBMCs. All receptors come from a girl between 2 and 10 years old in good health and CMV-seronegative. The CDR3 runs from the conserved cysteine through the conserved F or W. D genes are given only for firm matches. The size of a clone is reported for some rows only, either as once, few or many, or as a class for expanded clones.

d_call: TRBD1
v_call: TRBV27
j_call: TRBJ2-7
clone_size: .
cdr3_nt: TGTGCCAGCAGTTCCCCAGGACAGGGACCCTTATACGAGCAGTACTTC
cdr3_aa: CASSSPGQGPLYEQYF

d_call: .
v_call: TRBV5-1
j_call: TRBJ1-1
clone_size: .
cdr3_nt: TGCGCCAGCAGCTTGCAGGGTTTAGACACTGAAGCTTTCTTT
cdr3_aa: CASSLQGLDTEAFF

d_call: .
v_call: TRBV30
j_call: TRBJ1-5
clone_size: .
cdr3_nt: TGTGCCTGGAGTAGGACGGGGGATCAGCCCCAGCATTTT
cdr3_aa: CAWSRTGDQPQHF

d_call: .
v_call: TRBV5-8
j_call: TRBJ1-2
clone_size: .
cdr3_nt: TGTGCCAGCAGGCAGATAGGGGGCTATGGCTACACCTTC
cdr3_aa: CASRQIGGYGYTF

d_call: TRBD2
v_call: TRBV7-7
j_call: TRBJ2-1
clone_size: .
cdr3_nt: TGTGCTAGCAGCAAGGGACTAGCGGGGTACAATGAGCAGTTCTTC
cdr3_aa: CASSKGLAGYNEQFF

d_call: TRBD1
v_call: TRBV5-8
j_call: TRBJ2-7
clone_size: .
cdr3_nt: TGTGCCAGCAGCTTGAGGACAGGAATCTCCTACGAGCAGTACTTC
cdr3_aa: CASSLRTGISYEQYF

d_call: TRBD2
v_call: TRBV19
j_call: TRBJ2-1
clone_size: .
cdr3_nt: TGTGCCAGTACGCTGGCGGGGGGCATCAATGAGCAGTTCTTC
cdr3_aa: CASTLAGGINEQFF

d_call: TRBD2
v_call: TRBV6-5
j_call: TRBJ2-2
clone_size: once
cdr3_nt: TGTGCCAGCAGACTAGCGGGGGGCAGCACCGGGGAGCTGTTTTTT
cdr3_aa: CASRLAGGSTGELFF

d_call: .
v_call: TRBV11-2
j_call: TRBJ2-3
clone_size: .
cdr3_nt: TGTGCCAGCAGTCTAGACTCTAACCCTTTCACAGATACGCAGTATTTT
cdr3_aa: CASSLDSNPFTDTQYF

d_call: TRBD1
v_call: TRBV6-5
j_call: TRBJ1-1
clone_size: .
cdr3_nt: TGTGCCAGCAGTATCAGGGGACAGGGGGACACTGAAGCTTTCTTT
cdr3_aa: CASSIRGQGDTEAFF

d_call: TRBD1
v_call: TRBV7-9
j_call: TRBJ1-2
clone_size: .
cdr3_nt: TGTGCCAGCAGCAAAGCCGGGACAGCCGGCGGCTACACCTTC
cdr3_aa: CASSKAGTAGGYTF

d_call: .
v_call: TRBV6-1
j_call: TRBJ1-3
clone_size: .
cdr3_nt: TGTGCCGTCAGCTCTGGAAACACCATATATTTT
cdr3_aa: CAVSSGNTIYF

d_call: TRBD2
v_call: TRBV19
j_call: TRBJ2-3
clone_size: once
cdr3_nt: TGTGCCAGTGGACTCATACGTGGTAGCGGGAGCACAGATACGCAGTATTTT
cdr3_aa: CASGLIRGSGSTDTQYF

d_call: .
v_call: TRBV19
j_call: TRBJ1-5
clone_size: .
cdr3_nt: TGTGCCAGTACGTTGTTGTATGGCAATCAGCCCCAGCATTTT
cdr3_aa: CASTLLYGNQPQHF

d_call: .
v_call: TRBV7-2
j_call: TRBJ2-7
clone_size: once
cdr3_nt: TGTGCCAGCAGCAGGACCTCAGCCGGGACAACTTTAACCTACGAGCAGTACTTC
cdr3_aa: CASSRTSAGTTLTYEQYF